These 28 T cell receptor beta chains share one sample of origin, sequenced in a study of T cell changes during pregnancy in multiple sclerosis. Clones were sequenced by immunoSEQ multiplex PCR, and TCRdb holds only the in-frame ones, with some missing. The sample has 25,000 to 30,000 clones; roughly 87% are singletons. Sequences were derived from CD4+ T cells from peripheral blood mononuclear cells, sampled in the second trimester of pregnancy. All receptors derive from a female donor with multiple sclerosis, enrolled in a pregnancy study.

This clone was found once. V and J are TRBV28 and TRBJ1-6; D is ambiguous. The germline gives CDR1 MDHEN, CDR2 SYDVKM. CDR3 length: 11 amino acids. V lost 8 bases and J lost 7, with 6 bases in between. The CDR3 region has the DNA TGTGCCAGCTCTCAGAATTCACCCCTCCACTTT. Translation gives CASSQNSPLHF.

This clone was counted once. One end of the junction fails to match germline, which may point to a read error. The J gene is TRBJ1-2, the V gene TRBV7-2, with D maybe TRBD1 (5 bases). Germline V CDR1 and CDR2: SGHTA, FQGNSA. The CDR3 covers 15 residues. The CDR3 loop is CASSLALGVREGYTF. The CDR3 DNA sequence: TGTGCCAGCAGCCTAGCCCTAGGGGTCAGGGAAGGCTACACCTTC.

V usage is TRBV5-6 and J usage is TRBJ1-2, with D perhaps TRBD1 (5 bases). Germline-derived CDR1 and CDR2 are SGHDT and YYEEEE. There are 14 residues in the CDR3. V was cut by 0 bases and J by 8 bases, with 14 bases left in between. The CDR3 here is CASSLGQSGTGYTF. The CDR3 region has the DNA TGTGCCAGCAGCTTGGGACAGTCAGGAACCGGCTACACCTTC.

The chain recombines TRBV19 with TRBJ1-2; D remains ambiguous. This CDR3 is built from 18 residues. The V end lost 0 bases, the J end lost 3 bases, and 20 bases lay between the germline ends. Germline V gene data show CDR1 as LNHDA and CDR2 as SQIVND (reference sequence). The CDR3: CASSIDYFFSRQDYGYTF. CDR3 DNA sequence: TGTGCCAGTAGTATAGATTACTTCTTTTCGCGGCAAGACTATGGCTACACCTTC.

The rearrangement joins TRBV5-1 to TRBJ1-6; no definite D call. The germline gives CDR1 SGHRS, CDR2 YFSETQ. Trimming stripped 1 base from V and 0 bases from J, with 14 bases between. The CDR3 runs 18 residues. The CDR3 loop reads CASSLWSPRGSYNSPLHF. In DNA, the CDR3 is TGCGCCAGCAGCTTGTGGTCGCCGCGGGGCTCCTATAATTCACCCCTCCACTTT.

The gene calls are TRBV19 and TRBJ1-2, with 7 bases that match TRBD1. The CDR3 has 15 residues. CDR1 and CDR2 from the germline V gene are LNHDA and SQIVND (reference sequence). Germline trimming cut 5 bases from V and 4 bases from J; bases unmatched to any gene: 10. The CDR3 DNA reads TGTGCCAGTAGTTCATTAGACAGGGACTTCTATGGCTACACCTTC. This sequence encodes CASSSLDRDFYGYTF.

The rearrangement links TRBV4-3 to TRBJ2-4, with D tentatively TRBD2 (5 bases). The length of the CDR3 is 14 residues. Germline V CDR1 and CDR2: LGHNA, YSLEER. V was shortened by 4 bases and J by 10 bases, with 17 bases between the two germline ends. CDR3 coding DNA: TGCGCCAGCAGCCGCGGACTGTTCCTGGGAATTCAGTACTTC. This encodes CASSRGLFLGIQYF.

V gene TRBV21-1 combines with J gene TRBJ2-3; the table's D call of TRBD1 was not tested on the DNA. TRBV21-1 is deemed a pseudogene. This CDR3 has 11 residues. The CDR3 loop reads CASSKTGTGYF. The CDR3, as DNA: TGTGCCAGCAGCAAAACCGGGACAGGGTACTTT.

The chain carries TRBV5-1 and TRBJ1-2; 10 nucleotides align to TRBD1. The V segment lost 2 bases and the J segment 8 bases; nucleotides outside the gene matches: 3. The germline V gene has CDR1 SGHRS and CDR2 YFSETQ. This CDR3 is built from 13 residues. In DNA form, the CDR3 reads TGCGCCAGCAGCTTCGACAGGGGGCGAGGCTACACCTTC. This encodes CASSFDRGRGYTF.

This chain links TRBV30 with TRBJ2-3; a weak D match, TRBD1 (5 bases). Per germline, CDR1 GTSNPN and CDR2 SVGIG (reference sequence). The CDR3 length is 14 residues. V gave up 2 bases and J gave up 0 bases, with 9 bases separating them. The CDR3 region has the DNA TGTGCCTGGAGTCGTCGACAGAGCACAGATACGCAGTATTTT. Protein sequence: CAWSRRQSTDTQYF.

The chain couples TRBV5-4 to TRBJ2-7; 7 nucleotides agree with TRBD2. V dropped 4 bases and J dropped 2; count of bases not matched to a gene: 9. The CDR3 extends over 15 amino acids. The V gene's germline CDR1 is SGHNT and CDR2 YYREEE (reference sequence). In nucleotides, the CDR3 is TGTGCCAGCAGCCCGCGGGGGACTGGGACCTACGAGCAGTACTTC. It yields the protein CASSPRGTGTYEQYF.

The J gene is TRBJ1-4, the V gene TRBV25-1; 9 bases match TRBD1. The trim removed 5 bases at V and 8 bases at J, leaving 9 bases unmatched. Germline V gene lookup returns CDR1 MGHDK and CDR2 SYGVNS. There are 15 residues in the CDR3. The CDR3 nucleotides are TGTGCCAGCAGTTCTTCCAGGGGGACAGGGGAAAAACTGTTTTTT. This translates into CASSSSRGTGEKLFF.

This clone occurred once. The CDR3: CASSYSVGGTEAFF. The CDR3 DNA follows: TGTGCCAGCAGTTACTCGGTGGGGGGCACTGAAGCTTTCTTT. V gene TRBV6-5 combines with J gene TRBJ1-1, with D possibly matching TRBD1 (5 bases). Trimming removed 0 bases from V and 4 bases from J, with 9 bases in between. The CDR3 covers 14 residues. CDR1 and CDR2 (germline): MNHEY, SVGAGI.

The chain uses TRBV5-1 and TRBJ2-1; 11 bases agree with TRBD2. Germline values: CDR1 SGHRS, CDR2 YFSETQ. With 0 bases clipped from V and 8 bases from J, the junction kept 10 bases outside the gene matches. The CDR3 has 17 amino acids. This CDR3 reads CASSLAASGGKGDEQFF. CDR3 DNA: TGCGCCAGCAGCTTGGCGGCTAGCGGGGGGAAAGGGGATGAGCAGTTCTTC.

The gene calls are TRBV11-1 and TRBJ1-2; no firm D call. The CDR3 sequence is 15 residues long. Trimming took 1 base from V and 5 from J, leaving 14 bases between them. Germline V gene sequence: CDR1 SGHAT, CDR2 FQDESV (reference sequence). The CDR3 here is CASSLDRARGYGYTF. Here the CDR3 DNA reads TGTGCCAGCAGCTTAGATCGAGCCCGCGGTTATGGCTACACCTTC.

This rearrangement joins TRBV11-1 to TRBJ1-4; 7 bases are a match to TRBD1. With 3 bases clipped from V and 0 bases from J, the junction kept 1 base outside the gene matches. Per germline, CDR1 SGHAT and CDR2 FQDESV (reference sequence). The CDR3 totals 15 residues. CDR3 in DNA: TGTGCCAGCAGCTTGGGGACAGCAACTAATGAAAAACTGTTTTTT. As protein: CASSLGTATNEKLFF.

The CDR3, as DNA: TGTGCCAGCAGCCGGACAGGAGGGTATGGCTACACCTTC. Protein: CASSRTGGYGYTF. The chain uses TRBV6-6 and TRBJ1-2; TRBD1 matches at 7 bases. Germline loops: CDR1 MNHNY, CDR2 SVGAGI (reference sequence). This CDR3 region has 13 residues. Trimming at V came to 6 bases and at J to 5 bases, leaving 6 bases not matched to a gene.

J is TRBJ1-5 and V is TRBV5-1, with D perhaps matching TRBD1 (6 bases). Looked up from germline, CDR1 is SGHRS and CDR2 is YFSETQ. The CDR3 covers 14 residues. The V gene lost 4 bases and the J gene lost 3 bases, with 11 bases spanning the gap. The CDR3 region is CASSPTGPNQPQHF. The CDR3 DNA reads as TGCGCCAGCAGCCCGACAGGACCCAATCAGCCCCAGCATTTT.

The chain employs TRBV2 and TRBJ1-5; D is perhaps TRBD1 (5 bases). Deletions cut 0 bases from V and 6 bases from J, with 18 bases between. Germline V gives CDR1 SNHLY, CDR2 FYNNEI. This CDR3 comprises 17 residues. CDR3 sequence: CASSEAWQGRYGQPQHF. DNA of the CDR3: TGTGCCAGCAGTGAAGCTTGGCAGGGAAGGTACGGTCAGCCCCAGCATTTT. The full variable domain, in which reference TRBV2 and TRBJ1-5 provide the parts outside the CDR3, is EPEVTQTPSHQVTQMGQEVILRCVPISNHLYFYWYRQILGQKVEFLVSFYNNEISEKSEIFDDQFSVERPDGSNFTLKIRSTKLEDSAMYFCASSEAWQGRYGQPQHFGDGTRLSIL.

The chain has TRBV5-1 and TRBJ2-2, with D perhaps TRBD2 (6 bases). From germline, CDR1 is SGHRS and CDR2 YFSETQ. The CDR3 totals 13 residues. V was cut by 5 bases and J by 4 bases, with 9 bases left in between. The CDR3 DNA reads TGCGCCAGCAGGGCGGGAATCACCGGGGAGCTGTTTTTT. Translated: CASRAGITGELFF.

The chain joins TRBV6-5 to TRBJ2-2; D might be TRBD2 (5 bases). The V end was cut by 0 bases, the J end by 0 bases, with 8 bases between. Germline loops: CDR1 MNHEY, CDR2 SVGAGI. The CDR3 has 16 amino acids. For the CDR3, the DNA is TGTGCCAGCAGTTACTCCCCAGCGGCGAACACCGGGGAGCTGTTTTTT. This codes for CASSYSPAANTGELFF.

Only a few counts were recorded for this clone. The V gene is TRBV19, the J gene TRBJ1-1; no reliable D call. This CDR3 has 15 residues. The V gene lost 5 bases and the J gene lost 3 bases, with 16 bases spanning the gap. Germline V gene data show CDR1 as LNHDA and CDR2 as SQIVND (reference sequence). The CDR3 nucleotides are TGTGCCAGTAGTTTAGGGCAACTGGGAGACACTGAAGCTTTCTTT. Its translation: CASSLGQLGDTEAFF.

This sequence joins TRBV7-2 and TRBJ1-6; TRBD1 is a possible D gene (5 bases). The CDR3 length is 15 residues. V gave up 1 base and J gave up 6 bases, with 10 bases separating them. CDR1 is SGHTA, CDR2 FQGNSA, per germline. The CDR3 here is CASSLEWQGNSPLHF. CDR3 nucleotides: TGTGCCAGCAGCTTAGAGTGGCAGGGTAATTCACCCCTCCACTTT.

The V call is TRBV10-3, the J call TRBJ2-3; 7 bases map to TRBD2. The germline CDR1 and CDR2 sequences are ENHRY and SYGVKD. Germline trimming cut 0 bases from V and 5 bases from J; bases unmatched to any gene: 5. CDR3 length: 15 amino acids. CDR3 sequence reads: CAISESSGGGDTQYF. The DNA for the CDR3 is TGTGCCATCAGTGAGTCGTCGGGGGGAGGAGATACGCAGTATTTT.

The chain recombines TRBV4-1 with TRBJ1-1; D is uncertain. CDR3 length: 11 residues. Germline V gene data show CDR1 as MGHRA and CDR2 as YSYEKL. V lost 6 bases, J lost 3 bases, and 5 bases lay in between. The CDR3: CASRRDTEAFF. CDR3 nucleotide sequence: TGCGCCAGCAGGCGGGACACTGAAGCTTTCTTT.

The chain recombines TRBV30 with TRBJ2-5; D unresolved. Per germline, CDR1 GTSNPN and CDR2 SVGIG (reference sequence). This CDR3 is built from 15 residues. The V and J ends lost 0 bases and 0 bases respectively, with 11 bases between them. CDR3 sequence (DNA): TGTGCCTGGAGTGTAACAGAGCCGTACCAAGAGACCCAGTACTTC. Its translation: CAWSVTEPYQETQYF.

V gene TRBV4-2 combines with J gene TRBJ1-3; D ambiguous. Germline-derived CDR1 and CDR2 are LGHNA and YNFKEQ. The V end lost 1 base, the J end lost 1 base, and 11 bases lay between the germline ends. This CDR3 is built from 16 residues. The CDR3 region is CASSQAAAESGNTIYF. The CDR3 DNA follows: TGTGCCAGCAGCCAAGCTGCGGCGGAGTCTGGAAACACCATATATTTT.

The chain's CDR3 is CASSYLLTSLETQYF. The CDR3 nucleotides are TGTGCCAGCAGTTACTTGTTGACTAGCTTGGAGACCCAGTACTTC. The chain combines TRBV6-5 with TRBJ2-5, with TRBD2 matching 7 bases. The CDR3 is made up of 15 amino acids. V lost 1 base to trimming and J lost 5 bases; unmatched junction nucleotides: 7. Germline V lookup: CDR1 MNHEY, CDR2 SVGAGI.